This T cell receptor beta chain came from a study of graft-versus-host responses after intestinal transplantation. Study background: Multivisceral, liver-intestinal, or isolated intestinal transplants were performed in recipients.

Remarks on this clone: What it recognizes is unknown.

Germline V gene data show CDR1 as SGHNT and CDR2 as YYREEE (reference sequence). The CDR3 loop spans 16 amino acids. J lost 5 bases, V lost 4 bases, and 6 bases had no gene match. Assay used: immunoSEQ multiplex PCR; TCRdb lists only in-frame clones, some missing. The sample has about 36,000 clones; roughly 94% are singletons. This receptor was obtained from a human donor who was the organ donor for an intestinal transplant. The chain combines TRBV5-4 with TRBJ2-3, with TRBD2 matching over 14 bases. The source material was unstimulated CD4+ T cells sorted from spleen or lymph node cells, sampled before transplant. As DNA, the CDR3 is TGTGCCAGCAGCCTGGGACTAGCGGGGGTCGGAGATACGCAGTATTTT. Its protein product is CASSLGLAGVGDTQYF.